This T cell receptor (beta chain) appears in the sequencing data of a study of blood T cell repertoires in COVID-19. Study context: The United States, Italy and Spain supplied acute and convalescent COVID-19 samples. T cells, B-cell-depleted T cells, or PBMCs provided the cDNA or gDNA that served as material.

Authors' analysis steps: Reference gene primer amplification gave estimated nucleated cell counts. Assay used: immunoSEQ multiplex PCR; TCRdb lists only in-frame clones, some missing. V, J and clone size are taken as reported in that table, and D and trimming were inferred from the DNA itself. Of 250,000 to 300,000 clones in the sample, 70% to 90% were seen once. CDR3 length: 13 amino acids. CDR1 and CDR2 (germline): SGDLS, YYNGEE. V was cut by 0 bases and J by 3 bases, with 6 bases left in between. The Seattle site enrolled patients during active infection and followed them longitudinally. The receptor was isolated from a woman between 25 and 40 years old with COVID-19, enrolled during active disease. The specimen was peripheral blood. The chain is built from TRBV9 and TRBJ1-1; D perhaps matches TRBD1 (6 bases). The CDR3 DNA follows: TGTGCCAGCAGCGTAGGGGGGCACACTGAAGCTTTCTTT. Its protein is CASSVGGHTEAFF.